The clone carrying this T cell receptor (beta chain) was counted between two and nine times. Antigen unknown. The CDR3 totals 14 residues. In germline, CDR1 is SNHLY, CDR2 FYNNEI. V lost 6 bases, J lost 6 bases, and 6 bases stayed unmatched. These data belong to a study of early T cells in non-severe SARS-CoV-2 infection. Study in general: Investigators sequenced bulk RNA drawn from unsorted whole blood, and chains remained unpaired. The study, taken as a whole, reports: Anti-spike CD8 specificities were favored by VDJdb matching, whose results missed private and CD4 specificities.

The library protocol tagged individual cDNA molecules with unique molecular identifiers. TCRdb reanalysed the 5' RACE reads using MiXCR and keeps one entry per CDR3 protein. The sample has approximately 90,000 distinct CDR3 sequences, 9.5% to 12% seen once. The receptor comes from an adult who was a healthcare worker with PCR-confirmed SARS-CoV-2 infection or an uninfected control (not recorded which). The genes are TRBV2 and TRBJ2-7, with 12 bases aligning to TRBD1. Sequences were derived from whole blood, sampled at baseline. CDR3 amino acids: CASRLGTGGGEQYF. The CDR3 DNA sequence: TGTGCCAGCAGACTCGGGACAGGGGGCGGCGAGCAGTACTTC.